The 9 T cell receptor beta chains listed next were all sequenced from one sample in a study of shared clonotypes between healthy human individuals. Using immunoSEQ multiplex PCR, the repertoire was profiled, and TCRdb retains in-frame clones only, with some absent. Among about a million clones listed, around three quarters were seen once. The sample was memory CD4+ T cells sorted from blood. The subset denotes: CD45RA-negative fraction. The source of these receptors is a man aged 18 to 29 in good health.

This clone was found a few times. The rearrangement links TRBV27 to TRBJ2-3; 16 bases align to TRBD2. CDR3 length equals 18 residues. The V gene end was trimmed by 8 bases and the J gene end by 5 bases; junction bases not matched to a gene: 13. In germline, CDR1 is MNHEY, CDR2 SMNVEV (reference sequence). CDR3 DNA sequence: TGTGCCAGCTCTTCCTCCGGGACTAGCGGGGGGGCCAGAGATACGCAGTATTTT. Translated, it gives CASSSSGTSGGARDTQYF.

The V gene is TRBV25-1, the J gene TRBJ1-2; D not certain. CDR1 is MGHDK and CDR2 is SYGVNS in the germline V gene. The CDR3 contains 16 residues. The V gene lost 1 base and the J gene lost 2 bases, with 14 bases spanning the gap. CDR3: CASSESRAGLNYGYTF. The CDR3 DNA reads TGTGCCAGCAGTGAATCTCGGGCCGGATTAAACTATGGCTACACCTTC.

In its sample, this clone was seen a few times. V gene TRBV18 combines with J gene TRBJ2-7; D not certain. The CDR3 length is 12 residues. Per germline, CDR1 KGHSH and CDR2 LQKENI. V lost 6 bases to trimming and J lost 6 bases, with 12 bases between them. In DNA, the CDR3 is TGTGCCAGCTCTTACGAGCGCGTCGAGCAGTACTTC. This gives the protein CASSYERVEQYF.

To note about this clone: The identical CDR3 is also encoded by other nucleotide sequences in the sample. The chain links TRBV6-1 to TRBJ2-7; 10 bases map to TRBD1. The CDR3 runs to 13 residues. Trimming cost V 6 bases and J 3 bases; bases outside gene matches: 2. The germline V gene has CDR1 MNHNS and CDR2 SASEGT. CDR3 loop: CASSGDRGYEQYF. In nucleotides, the CDR3 is TGTGCCAGCAGCGGGGACAGGGGCTACGAGCAGTACTTC.

This sequence joins TRBV6-1 and TRBJ1-1; TRBD1 agrees at 7 bases. The CDR3 length is 15 residues. Germline V gene lookup returns CDR1 MNHNS and CDR2 SASEGT. Losses at the gene ends were 2 bases for V and 4 bases for J; bases not matched to a gene: 7. The CDR3: CASSEHDRVSTEAFF. The CDR3 DNA reads TGTGCCAGCAGTGAACATGACAGGGTTTCCACTGAAGCTTTCTTT.

This clone has a single count. Other DNA sequences in the sample encode the same CDR3. The V and J genes are TRBV9 and TRBJ1-5; the match to TRBD1 covers 8 bases. Germline CDR1 SGDLS, CDR2 YYNGEE. CDR3 size: 14 residues. V was clipped by 0 bases and J by 4 bases; unmatched bases: 0. CDR3 loop: CASSVGQGNQPQHF. The CDR3 nucleotides read TGTGCCAGCAGCGTAGGACAGGGGAATCAGCCCCAGCATTTT.

This chain links TRBV11-2 with TRBJ2-7; 14 nucleotides match TRBD2. V lost 5 bases and J lost 5; bases outside the gene matches: 8. CDR3 length: 16 residues. Germline loops: CDR1 SGHAT, CDR2 FQNNGV. DNA for the CDR3: TGTGCCAGCAGCCAGGGGACTAGCGGGAGTGGGCACGAGCAGTACTTC. The encoded protein is CASSQGTSGSGHEQYF. Combining the CDR3 with reference TRBV11-2 and TRBJ2-7 gives the whole variable domain EAGVAQSPRYKIIEKRQSVAFWCNPISGHATLYWYQQILGQGPKLLIQFQNNGVVDDSQLPKDRFSAERLKGVDSTLKIQPAKLEDSAVYLCASSQGTSGSGHEQYFGPGTRLTVT.

The chain joins TRBV9 to TRBJ2-4; the match to TRBD1 covers 9 bases. V lost 3 bases, J lost 1 base, and 5 bases stayed unmatched. CDR1 and CDR2 from the germline V gene are SGDLS and YYNGEE. This CDR3 region has 16 residues. CDR3 in amino acids: CASSAGGTGAKNIQYF. The CDR3 nucleotides read TGTGCCAGCAGCGCCGGGGGGACAGGGGCCAAAAACATTCAGTACTTC.

The chain carries TRBV18 and TRBJ2-7; 8 bases align to TRBD2. The CDR3 length is 12 residues. The junction had 5 bases not matched to a gene; V was cut back by 6 bases and J by 7 bases. Germline assignment: CDR1 KGHSH and CDR2 LQKENI. CDR3 sequence (DNA): TGTGCCAGCTCTAGCGGGACCGGGGAGCAGTACTTC. This sequence encodes CASSSGTGEQYF.